This TCR beta chain was captured by sequencing in a study of cytomegalovirus exposure and HLA in healthy donors. Study-level background: From HLA-typed donors, an early data release held some 91 million unique TCRs. Overall study results and limits: In presence/absence analyses, roughly uniform sequencing depth across donors was assumed.

As regards this clone: Its antigen is as yet unknown.

With 6 bases removed from V and 0 bases from J, the gap between germline ends came to 9 bases. Germline loops: CDR1 SGHTA, CDR2 FQGTGA. This CDR3 is 14 amino acids long. The primer mix had 60 Vbeta and 13 Jbeta primers. Only in-frame clones appear in the TCRdb table, and some are missing; sequencing was by immunoSEQ multiplex PCR. The table has roughly 99,000 clones, about 83% seen once. The gene calls are TRBV7-3 and TRBJ2-1, with D possibly TRBD1 on 6 matching bases. This receptor was obtained from a man aged 55-75 years in good health and CMV-seropositive. Sequences were obtained from PBMCs. For the CDR3, the DNA is TGTGCCAGCAGTAGGACAGACTCCTACAATGAGCAGTTCTTC. Its protein is CASSRTDSYNEQFF.